The subject of this entry is one TCR beta chain. Its antigen remains unidentified. The source of the sample is a study of OX40 agonist ivuxolimab in advanced cancers. As for the study in general: With ivuxolimab, an agonistic anti-OX40 (CD134) antibody, patients were treated. The dose-escalation cohort had hepatocellular carcinoma, melanoma, renal cell or head and neck cancer. The group had a mean age of roughly 65 years, ranged from about 23 to 79, and was around 86% male. Overall study findings and caveats: Compared with others, partial responders at 0.1-3.0 mg/kg displayed clonal expansion among the lowest.

The method was immunoSEQ multiplex PCR; TCRdb's version includes in-frame clones alone and lacks a portion of them. This sample has roughly 55,000 clones; 80% occur once, and the top ten carry roughly 4.2%. This CDR3 contains 13 residues. The V gene's germline CDR1 is MNHEY and CDR2 SMNVEV (reference sequence). The V segment lost 5 bases and the J segment 4 bases; nucleotides outside the gene matches: 1. Sample: CD4+ or CD8+ T cells sorted from blood, taken in a trial of the OX40 agonist ivuxolimab. The chain joins TRBV27 to TRBJ1-1, with 10 bases that match TRBD1. This sequence originates from an adult with an advanced solid tumor such as melanoma, head and neck, liver or kidney cancer. This CDR3 reads CASSRTGGTEAFF. CDR3 coding DNA: TGTGCCAGCAGTAGGACAGGGGGCACTGAAGCTTTCTTT.